This entry features one T cell receptor beta chain sequence. Original analysis: How many nucleated cells were present was estimated from reference gene primer amplification. Method: immunoSEQ multiplex PCR; TCRdb's copy keeps in-frame clones and lacks some. D and trimming come from the DNA, and the V and J calls and clone size come from that table. The sample consists of approximately 100,000 clones, roughly nine tenths of them appearing once. This sample is drawn from a study of blood T cell repertoires in COVID-19. Across the whole study: The origin of the acute and convalescent COVID-19 samples was the United States, Italy and Spain. Nucleic acid was either cDNA or gDNA, and it came from T cells, B-cell-depleted T cells, or PBMCs.

The sequence derives from a man aged 45 to 65 with acute or convalescent COVID-19. Sequenced input: peripheral blood.

The CDR3 here is CASSPRMGTREQYF. The CDR3 DNA reads as TGTGCCAGCAGCCCCCGGATGGGGACTAGGGAGCAGTACTTC. This sequence joins TRBV5-6 and TRBJ2-7, with 8 bases fitting TRBD2. CDR3 length equals 14 residues. Germline V lookup: CDR1 SGHDT, CDR2 YYEEEE. Trimming at V came to 4 bases and at J to 7 bases, leaving 10 bases not matched to a gene.